This TCR beta chain appears in the sequencing data of a study of shared clonotypes between healthy human individuals. Clones were sequenced by immunoSEQ multiplex PCR, and TCRdb holds only the in-frame ones, with some missing. This sample has approximately 740,000 clones; around two thirds occur once, and the top ten carry around 1.6%. V was cut by 4 bases and J by 7 bases, with 11 bases left in between. In germline, CDR1 is WSHSY, CDR2 SAAADI. This CDR3 region has 13 residues. This receptor was identified in a woman aged 25 to 39 in good health. V gene TRBV10-2 combines with J gene TRBJ1-5, with D perhaps TRBD1 (5 bases). The sample was memory CD4+ T cells sorted from blood. Specified subset: CD45RA-negative fraction. This CDR3 reads CASSVGAGQPQHF. The CDR3, as DNA: TGCGCCAGCAGTGTAGGGGCCGGGCAGCCCCAGCATTTT.